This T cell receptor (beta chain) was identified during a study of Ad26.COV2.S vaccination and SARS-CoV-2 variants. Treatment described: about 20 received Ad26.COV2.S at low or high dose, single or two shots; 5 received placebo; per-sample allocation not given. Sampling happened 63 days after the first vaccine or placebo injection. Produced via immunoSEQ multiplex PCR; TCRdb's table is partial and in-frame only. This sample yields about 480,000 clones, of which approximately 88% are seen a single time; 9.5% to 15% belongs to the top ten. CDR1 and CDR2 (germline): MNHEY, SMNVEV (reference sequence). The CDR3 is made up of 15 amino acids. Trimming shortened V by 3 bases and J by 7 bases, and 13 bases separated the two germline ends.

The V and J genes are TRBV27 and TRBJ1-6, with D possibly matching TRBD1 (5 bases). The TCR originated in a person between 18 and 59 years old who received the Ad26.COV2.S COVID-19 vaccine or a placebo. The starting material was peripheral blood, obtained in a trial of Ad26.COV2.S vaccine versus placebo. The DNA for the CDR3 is TGTGCCAGCAGTTTCGGCAGGGTTGGCAATTCACCCCTCCACTTT. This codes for CASSFGRVGNSPLHF.